Sequencing of this TCR beta chain was carried out in a study of type 1 and type 2 diabetes patients (dated by TCRdb to the mid-2010s). Turning to the overall study: Recruited in China, the cohort was made up of 8 or 9 type 1 diabetes patients, four type 2 diabetes patients and roughly six nondiabetic controls. Across the study, CD4+ and CD8+ T cells were positively selected from PBMCs by means of CD4 or CD8 MicroBeads on MACS columns. Altogether, about 19,000,000 paired-end reads were produced across the whole study. The study profiled TCRbeta repertoires by high-throughput sequencing to compare type 1 diabetes, type 2 diabetes and nondiabetic individuals. Type 2 diabetes patients were used as a disease comparison group for the type 1 diabetes patients. When roughly 19-cycle amplification was compared with roughly 25-cycle amplification, V gene usage looked similar, suggesting that primer efficiencies were similar and PCR bias was random. TCRbeta libraries were sequenced paired-end on Illumina HiSeq 2000 or MiSeq instruments. Results the study describes overall, beyond this receptor: V and J gene usage patterns of type 2 diabetes and control samples were highly correlated, averaging approximately 0.97 between samples. Few highly-expanded CD4+ clones, median one, were found in type 2 diabetes patients, accounting for a median about 4.2% of reads. Only a limited number of T2D and control samples were sequenced, so some T1D-only HECs might also appear in more T2D or control samples. In both CD4+ and CD8+ T cells, type 2 diabetes repertoires were highly diverse, with diversity significantly greater than that of type 1 diabetes repertoires. The study groups were not matched for age and gender, which could bias interpretation.

Sequencer: Illumina MiSeq. TCRbeta CDR3 amplification used genomic DNA from the sorted T cell subsets as template. Multiplex PCR with 30 forward and 13 reverse primers amplified the TCRbeta CDR3 region. PCR products were purified with AMPure XP beads, then indices and adaptors were added in a second roughly 23-cycle PCR. Libraries were gel-purified using the QIAquick Gel Extraction Kit before sequencing. On the study's bioinformatics: Paired-end reads were merged with FLASH and aligned to IMGT V, D and J germline references using IgBLAST. Reads with below 70% alignment identity to germline references were discarded, leaving around 12 million reads study-wide. CDR3 boundaries, reading frame and productivity were assigned following IMGT definitions. Highly-expanded clones were defined as clones at or above 1% of reads, and diversity was measured by normalized Shannon entropy. Group differences in Shannon entropy were tested with unpaired two-tailed t-tests. TCRdb handled the public reads itself, with Q25 trimming in fastp and clone calling in MiXCR, and kept productive beta chains. Every entry covers one CDR3 protein and lists the most common genes and DNA from its rows. The V and J calls here are based on TCRdb, not the publication. In this sample the table shows 250,000 or so distinct CDR3 sequences, approximately 50% of which occur a single time. The ten largest clones capture around 15% of the sample.

Every diabetic patient fulfilled standard classification criteria for type 1 or type 2 diabetes, and glucose and C-peptide were evaluated using WHO-recommended methods. Donors with other autoimmune diseases or infections within the previous four weeks were excluded. A ten-milliliter sample of peripheral blood was drawn from every participant. PBMCs were isolated with LymphoPrep density separation. This clonotype appeared a few times. Its antigen is unknown. No quality values exist for individual bases; no much larger clone is one base distant. Material: peripheral blood mononuclear cells (PBMCs). The TCR comes from a man aged 18 to 29 with type 2 diabetes.

The sequence in DNA is TGTGCCTGGAGTGCAGGGGGCGGTGCCTCCTATAATTCACCCCTCCACTTT. Protein translation: CAWSAGGGASYNSPLHF. The sequence links TRBV30 to TRBJ1-6; 8 bases in between match TRBD1. CDR1 and CDR2 (GTSNPN, SVGIG) derive from the germline V gene (reference sequence). The CDR3 has 17 amino acids, counting the end cysteine and phenylalanine. Just the 51-base CDR3 DNA is kept, in frame starting at base 1. The germline V and J ends show losses of 1 base and 0 bases respectively, and no gene match explains 5 bases of the junction.